This entry lists 17 T cell receptor beta chains sequenced from one sample in a study of graft-versus-host responses after intestinal transplantation. The protocol was immunoSEQ multiplex PCR, while the TCRdb copy is restricted to in-frame clones and leaves out a portion. This table has roughly 40,000 clones, about nine tenths appearing once. Specimen: PBMCs, collected around 280 days after transplant. These receptors were collected from a human patient who received an intestinal transplant, so some T cells may come from the graft donor.

V and J are TRBV18 and TRBJ2-5; D ambiguous. The CDR3 is 13 residues long. CDR1 and CDR2 from the germline V gene are KGHSH and LQKENI. V lost 3 bases and J 5 bases, leaving 10 bases between the germline ends. The CDR3 here is CASSPSGGETQYF. The CDR3 coding sequence is TGTGCCAGCTCACCTTCCGGTGGGGAGACCCAGTACTTC.

This clone was seen a single time. The rearrangement uses TRBV6-5 and TRBJ1-3, with D perhaps matching TRBD1 (6 bases). Germline CDR1 reads MNHEY; CDR2 reads SVGAGI. This CDR3 is built from 15 residues. V was clipped by 0 bases and J by 1 base, with 7 bases between them. CDR3 loop: CASSYSTGSGNTIYF. The CDR3 bases are TGTGCCAGCAGTTACTCGACAGGTTCTGGAAACACCATATATTTT.

The chain employs TRBV13 and TRBJ1-2; D is undetermined. The CDR3 totals 15 residues. Germline CDR1 and CDR2: PRHDT and FYEKMQ (reference sequence). The V end was cut by 5 bases, the J end by 4 bases, with 17 bases between. CDR3 in DNA: TGTGCCAGCAGCCCAATCCCCGTGGTAGGCTATGGCTACACCTTC. As protein: CASSPIPVVGYGYTF.

The gene calls are TRBV9 and TRBJ1-1; a weak D match, TRBD1 (6 bases). The CDR3 totals 15 residues. CDR1 is SGDLS and CDR2 is YYNGEE in the germline V gene. Trimming stripped 0 bases from V and 1 base from J, with 10 bases between. CDR3 in amino acids: CASSVEGGRNTEAFF. DNA for the CDR3: TGTGCCAGCAGCGTAGAGGGGGGCCGGAACACTGAAGCTTTCTTT.

The chain has TRBV27 and TRBJ2-1; D gene ambiguous. Trimming left V 6 bases short and J 0 bases short, with 9 bases between. Germline V gene data show CDR1 as MNHEY and CDR2 as SMNVEV (reference sequence). CDR3 length: 14 amino acids. The CDR3 nucleotides read TGTGCCAGCAGGTCTGTCCTCTCCTACAATGAGCAGTTCTTC. Protein sequence: CASRSVLSYNEQFF.

The chain is built from TRBV11-2 and TRBJ1-2, with D unclear. The CDR3 is 15 residues long. CDR1 is SGHAT, CDR2 FQNNGV, per germline. Trimming shortened V by 3 bases and J by 4 bases, and 15 bases separated the two germline ends. In DNA, the CDR3 is TGTGCCAGCAGCTTTGGACGTCCCAATCTCTATGGCTACACCTTC. Its translation: CASSFGRPNLYGYTF. Filled out from reference TRBV11-2 and TRBJ1-2, the complete variable domain reads EAGVAQSPRYKIIEKRQSVAFWCNPISGHATLYWYQQILGQGPKLLIQFQNNGVVDDSQLPKDRFSAERLKGVDSTLKIQPAKLEDSAVYLCASSFGRPNLYGYTFGSGTRLTVV.

V gene TRBV7-3 combines with J gene TRBJ2-3, with D hard to call. The CDR3 covers 14 residues. Trimming removed 1 base at V and 3 bases at J, with 8 bases between. Germline assignment: CDR1 SGHTA and CDR2 FQGTGA. The CDR3 loop is CASSLNPMTDTQYF. The CDR3 region has the DNA TGTGCCAGCAGCTTAAACCCAATGACAGATACGCAGTATTTT. Using reference TRBV7-3 and TRBJ2-3 for the parts outside the CDR3, the full variable domain is GAGVSQTPSNKVTEKGKYVELRCDPISGHTALYWYRQSLGQGPEFLIYFQGTGAADDSGLPNDRFFAVRPEGSVSTLKIQRTERGDSAVYLCASSLNPMTDTQYFGPGTRLTVL.

This chain joins TRBV7-9 and TRBJ2-4, with 8 bases matching TRBD1. Germline V CDR1 and CDR2: SEHNR, FQNEAQ (reference sequence). CDR3 length equals 16 residues. V shed 3 bases, J shed 0 bases, and the junction held 4 bases outside the gene matches. CDR3 coding DNA: TGTGCCAGCAGCTTGGACAGGGAGGTAGCCAAAAACATTCAGTACTTC. It specifies CASSLDREVAKNIQYF.

The chain joins TRBV2 to TRBJ1-3; D possibly corresponds to TRBD1 (5 bases). The CDR3 runs 18 residues. Germline-derived CDR1 and CDR2 are SNHLY and FYNNEI. With 1 base removed from V and 0 bases from J, the gap between germline ends came to 16 bases. CDR3 DNA sequence: TGTGCCAGCAGTGAAGGAGGGGAGAGCACTTACTCTGGAAACACCATATATTTT. It is translated as CASSEGGESTYSGNTIYF. Full variable domain (rest looked up from reference TRBV2 and TRBJ1-3): EPEVTQTPSHQVTQMGQEVILRCVPISNHLYFYWYRQILGQKVEFLVSFYNNEISEKSEIFDDQFSVERPDGSNFTLKIRSTKLEDSAMYFCASSEGGESTYSGNTIYFGEGSWLTVV.

The rearrangement uses TRBV6-1 and TRBJ1-5; unclear D gene. V was shortened by 6 bases and J by 10 bases, with 10 bases between the two germline ends. CDR1 MNHNS and CDR2 SASEGT come from the germline V gene. The CDR3 sequence is 11 residues long. The CDR3 spells CASSEGGPQHF. CDR3 DNA: TGTGCCAGCAGCGAGGGTGGACCCCAGCATTTT.

The chain has TRBV5-1 and TRBJ1-5; TRBD1 might be the D (5 bases). The V and J ends lost 3 bases and 6 bases respectively, with 16 bases between them. Germline V CDR1 and CDR2: SGHRS, YFSETQ. CDR3 size: 15 residues. The chain's CDR3 is CASSSGTDGGQPQHF. DNA of the CDR3: TGCGCCAGCAGCTCCGGGACGGATGGGGGTCAGCCCCAGCATTTT.

This clone was observed a handful of times. Distinct nucleotide sequences in the sample also encode this CDR3. This rearrangement joins TRBV7-8 to TRBJ2-7; D unresolved. The CDR3 spans 12 residues. In germline, CDR1 is SGHVS, CDR2 FQNEAQ. V gave up 5 bases and J gave up 6 bases, with 11 bases separating them. Here the CDR3 reads CASSLLRGEQYF. DNA for the CDR3: TGTGCCAGCAGCCTCCTTCGCGGCGAGCAGTACTTC.

V gene TRBV4-1 combines with J gene TRBJ1-6, with 10 bases that match TRBD1. Germline trimming cut 0 bases from V and 7 bases from J; bases unmatched to any gene: 6. This CDR3 is built from 17 residues. Germline V gives CDR1 MGHRA, CDR2 YSYEKL. The CDR3 reads CASSQDGGGQGNSPLHF. In nucleotides, the CDR3 is TGCGCCAGCAGCCAAGATGGGGGGGGACAGGGGAATTCACCCCTCCACTTT.

The genes are TRBV19 and TRBJ2-7, with 7 bases identical to TRBD1. The J segment lost 4 bases and the V segment lost 4 bases, leaving 4 bases of the junction unmatched. Germline assignment: CDR1 LNHDA and CDR2 SQIVND (reference sequence). The CDR3 totals 13 residues. The CDR3 is CASSKTGSYEQYF. CDR3 nucleotide sequence: TGTGCCAGTAGTAAGACAGGGAGTTACGAGCAGTACTTC.

This rearrangement joins TRBV9 to TRBJ1-1; D is undetermined. The CDR3 has 14 amino acids. Trimming stripped 2 bases from V and 5 bases from J, with 13 bases between. Germline assignment: CDR1 SGDLS and CDR2 YYNGEE. This CDR3 reads CASSVVPLGTEAFF. The DNA of the CDR3 is TGTGCCAGCAGCGTGGTACCCCTAGGAACTGAAGCTTTCTTT.

This chain links TRBV29-1 with TRBJ2-7; TRBD1 aligns across 10 bases. CDR1 is SQVTM, CDR2 ANQGSEA, per germline. V dropped 5 bases and J dropped 4; count of bases not matched to a gene: 17. The CDR3 extends over 17 amino acids. Here the CDR3 reads CSVRLLLGQGTPYEQYF. The CDR3 DNA follows: TGCAGCGTTAGGCTTTTGCTGGGACAGGGGACACCATACGAGCAGTACTTC.

The J gene is TRBJ1-1, the V gene TRBV4-1; no definite D call. The V gene lost 4 bases and the J gene lost 1 base, with 10 bases spanning the gap. Per germline, CDR1 MGHRA and CDR2 YSYEKL. The CDR3 length is 14 residues. The CDR3 DNA sequence: TGCGCCAGCAGCCCCAGGATGGGGAACACTGAAGCTTTCTTT. It encodes CASSPRMGNTEAFF.